This T cell receptor (beta chain) is drawn from a study of shared clonotypes between healthy human individuals. The study's findings and limits: Since donors were few, the genetic and exposure-history diversity represented was limited. Generation probability values for non-shared clonotypes were lower than those for clonotypes shared by all four donors.

Of note for this clone: Antigen specificity is unknown.

This CDR3 comprises 17 residues. Germline values: CDR1 SGDLS, CDR2 YYNGEE. V trimming: 3 bases; J trimming: 0 bases; junction bases outside the gene matches: 8. Profiled with immunoSEQ multiplex PCR; TCRdb holds only in-frame clones, not every one. Among 2 million to 2.5 million clones listed, approximately 94% were seen once. The source of this sequence is a man aged 18 to 35 in good health. Sequenced input: naive CD4+ T cells sorted from blood. Documented subset: CD45RA+ positively selected. V usage is TRBV9 and J usage is TRBJ2-3, with 9 bases that match TRBD2. The CDR3 DNA sequence: TGTGCCAGCAGCGCGATTCATAGCGGGAGCAGCACAGATACGCAGTATTTT. Protein sequence: CASSAIHSGSSTDTQYF.